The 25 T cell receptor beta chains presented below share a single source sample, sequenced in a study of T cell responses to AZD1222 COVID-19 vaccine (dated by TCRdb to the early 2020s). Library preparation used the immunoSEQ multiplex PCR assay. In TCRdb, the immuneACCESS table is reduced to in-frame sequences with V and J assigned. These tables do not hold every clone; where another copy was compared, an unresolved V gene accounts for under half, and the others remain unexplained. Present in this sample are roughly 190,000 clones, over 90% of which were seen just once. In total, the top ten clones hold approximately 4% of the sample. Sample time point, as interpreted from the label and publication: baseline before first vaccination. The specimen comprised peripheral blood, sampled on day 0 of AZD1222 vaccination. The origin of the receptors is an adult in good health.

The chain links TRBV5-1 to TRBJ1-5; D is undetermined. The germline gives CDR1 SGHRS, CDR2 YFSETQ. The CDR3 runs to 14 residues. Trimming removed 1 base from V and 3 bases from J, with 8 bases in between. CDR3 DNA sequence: TGCGCCAGCAGCTTGTTGGGTCACAATCAGCCCCAGCATTTT. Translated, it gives CASSLLGHNQPQHF. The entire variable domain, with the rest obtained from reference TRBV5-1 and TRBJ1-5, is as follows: KAGVTQTPRYLIKTRGQQVTLSCSPISGHRSVSWYQQTPGQGLQFLFEYFSETQRNKGNFPGRFSGRQFSNSRSEMNVSTLELGDSALYLCASSLLGHNQPQHFGDGTRLSIL.

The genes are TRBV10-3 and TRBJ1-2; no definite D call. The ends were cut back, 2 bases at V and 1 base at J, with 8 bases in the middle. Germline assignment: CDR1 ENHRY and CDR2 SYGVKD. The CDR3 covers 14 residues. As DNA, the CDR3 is TGTGCCATCAGTGAGCGGAGAGGTAACTATGGCTACACCTTC. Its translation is CAISERRGNYGYTF.

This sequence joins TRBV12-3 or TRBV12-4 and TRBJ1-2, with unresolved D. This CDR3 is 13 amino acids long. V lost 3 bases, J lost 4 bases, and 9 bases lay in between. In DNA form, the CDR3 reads TGTGCCAGCAGTTTTGAACTCTTCTATGGCTACACCTTC. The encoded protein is CASSFELFYGYTF.

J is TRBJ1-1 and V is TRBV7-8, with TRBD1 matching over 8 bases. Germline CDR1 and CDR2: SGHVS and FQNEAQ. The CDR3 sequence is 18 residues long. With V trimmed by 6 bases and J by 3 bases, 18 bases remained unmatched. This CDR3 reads CASRTGTGSYYADTEAFF. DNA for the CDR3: TGTGCCAGCAGAACCGGGACAGGTAGCTATTATGCGGACACTGAAGCTTTCTTT.

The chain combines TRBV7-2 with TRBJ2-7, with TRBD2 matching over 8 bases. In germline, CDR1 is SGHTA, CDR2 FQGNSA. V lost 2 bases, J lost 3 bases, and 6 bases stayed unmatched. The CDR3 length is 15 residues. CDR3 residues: CASSLRSGRDYEQYF. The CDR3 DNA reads TGTGCCAGCAGCTTAAGAAGCGGGAGAGACTACGAGCAGTACTTC.

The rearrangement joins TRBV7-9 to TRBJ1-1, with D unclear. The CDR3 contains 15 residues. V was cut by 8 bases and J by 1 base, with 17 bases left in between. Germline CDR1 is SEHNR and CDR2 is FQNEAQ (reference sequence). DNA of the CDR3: TGTGCCAGCCCTCAGCGGGTAACTAAGAACACTGAAGCTTTCTTT. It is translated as CASPQRVTKNTEAFF.

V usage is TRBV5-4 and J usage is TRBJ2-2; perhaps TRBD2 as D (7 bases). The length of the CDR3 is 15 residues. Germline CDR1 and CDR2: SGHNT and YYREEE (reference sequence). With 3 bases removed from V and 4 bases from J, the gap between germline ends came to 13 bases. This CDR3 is CASSSGGLGTGELFF. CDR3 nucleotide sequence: TGTGCCAGCAGCTCGGGGGGCCTCGGCACCGGGGAGCTGTTTTTT.

This CDR3 reads CASSLLRGSSYEQYF. CDR3 DNA sequence: TGTGCCAGCAGCTTACTTCGAGGGAGCTCCTACGAGCAGTACTTC. The V and J genes are TRBV7-8 and TRBJ2-7, with D possibly TRBD2 on 5 matching bases. Germline CDR1 is SGHVS and CDR2 is FQNEAQ. The CDR3 extends over 15 amino acids. The V end was cut by 2 bases, the J end by 0 bases, with 11 bases between.

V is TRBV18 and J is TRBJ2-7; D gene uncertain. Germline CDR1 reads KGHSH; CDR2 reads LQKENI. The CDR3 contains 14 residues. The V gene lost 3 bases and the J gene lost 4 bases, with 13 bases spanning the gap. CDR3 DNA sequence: TGTGCCAGCTCACCTCAGGACGGCGCTTACGAGCAGTACTTC. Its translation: CASSPQDGAYEQYF.

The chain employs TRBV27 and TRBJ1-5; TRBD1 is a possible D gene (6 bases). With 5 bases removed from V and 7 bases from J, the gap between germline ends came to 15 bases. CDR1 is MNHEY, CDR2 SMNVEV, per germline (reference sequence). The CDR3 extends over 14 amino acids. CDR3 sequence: CASSTTGSDQPQHF. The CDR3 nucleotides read TGTGCCAGCAGTACCACAGGGTCCGACCAGCCCCAGCATTTT.

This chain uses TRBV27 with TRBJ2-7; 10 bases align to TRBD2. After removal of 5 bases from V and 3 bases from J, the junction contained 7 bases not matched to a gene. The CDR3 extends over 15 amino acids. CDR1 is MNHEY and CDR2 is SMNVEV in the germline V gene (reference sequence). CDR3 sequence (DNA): TGTGCCAGCAGTCCTTCTAGCGGGGGACTCTACGAGCAGTACTTC. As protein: CASSPSSGGLYEQYF.

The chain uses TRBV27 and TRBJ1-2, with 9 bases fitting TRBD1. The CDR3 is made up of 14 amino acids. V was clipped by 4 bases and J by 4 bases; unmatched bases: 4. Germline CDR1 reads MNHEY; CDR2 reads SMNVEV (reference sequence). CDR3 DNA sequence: TGTGCCAGCAGTTCAGGACAGGGGACCTATGGCTACACCTTC. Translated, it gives CASSSGQGTYGYTF.

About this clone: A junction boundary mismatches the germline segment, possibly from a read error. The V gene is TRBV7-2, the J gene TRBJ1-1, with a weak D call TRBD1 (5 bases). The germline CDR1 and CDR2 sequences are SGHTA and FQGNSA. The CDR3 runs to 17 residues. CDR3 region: CAGSLALGWGVNTEAFF. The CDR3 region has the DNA TGTGCCGGCAGCTTAGCCCTCGGCTGGGGGGTGAACACTGAAGCTTTCTTT. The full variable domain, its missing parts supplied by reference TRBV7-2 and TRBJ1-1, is GAGVSQSPSNKVTEKGKDVELRCDPISGHTALYWYRQSLGQGLEFLIYFQGNSAPDKSGLPSDRFSAERTGGSVSTLTIQRTQQEDSAVYLCAGSLALGWGVNTEAFFGQGTRLTVV.

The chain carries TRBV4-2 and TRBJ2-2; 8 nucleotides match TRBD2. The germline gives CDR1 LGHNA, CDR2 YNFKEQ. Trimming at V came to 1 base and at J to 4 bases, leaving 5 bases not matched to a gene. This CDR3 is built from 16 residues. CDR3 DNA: TGTGCCAGCAGCCAAGTGGCGGGAGGCTCCACCGGGGAGCTGTTTTTT. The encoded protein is CASSQVAGGSTGELFF.

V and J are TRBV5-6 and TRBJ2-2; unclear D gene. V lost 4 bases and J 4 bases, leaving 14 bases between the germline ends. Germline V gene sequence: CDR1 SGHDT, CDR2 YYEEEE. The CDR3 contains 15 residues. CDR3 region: CASSLSWGSTGELFF. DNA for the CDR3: TGTGCCAGCAGCCTGTCGTGGGGATCCACCGGGGAGCTGTTTTTT.

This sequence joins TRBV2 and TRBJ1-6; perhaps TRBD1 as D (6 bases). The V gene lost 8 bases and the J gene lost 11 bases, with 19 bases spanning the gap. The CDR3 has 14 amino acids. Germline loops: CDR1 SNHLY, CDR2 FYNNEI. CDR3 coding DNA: TGTGCCAGCGGCGAACAGGCCAGGGGCGCACCCCTCCACTTT. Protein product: CASGEQARGAPLHF.

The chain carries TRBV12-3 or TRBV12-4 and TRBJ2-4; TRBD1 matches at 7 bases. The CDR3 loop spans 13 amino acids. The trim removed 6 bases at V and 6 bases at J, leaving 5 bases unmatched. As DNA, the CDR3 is TGTGCCAGCAGGGCAGCAGGGGGAAACATTCAGTACTTC. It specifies CASRAAGGNIQYF.

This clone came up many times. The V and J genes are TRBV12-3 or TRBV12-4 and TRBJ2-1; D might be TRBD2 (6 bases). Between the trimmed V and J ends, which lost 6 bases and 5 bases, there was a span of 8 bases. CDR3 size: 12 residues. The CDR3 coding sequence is TGTGCCAGCAGCCAGCGGGACAATGAGCAGTTCTTC. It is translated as CASSQRDNEQFF.

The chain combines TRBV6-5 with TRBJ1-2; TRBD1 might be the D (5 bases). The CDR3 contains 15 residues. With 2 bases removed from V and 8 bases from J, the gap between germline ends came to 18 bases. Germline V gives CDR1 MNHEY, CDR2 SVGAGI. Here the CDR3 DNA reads TGTGCCAGCAGTTACACGAATACGCAGGGATGGGGCTACACCTTC. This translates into CASSYTNTQGWGYTF.

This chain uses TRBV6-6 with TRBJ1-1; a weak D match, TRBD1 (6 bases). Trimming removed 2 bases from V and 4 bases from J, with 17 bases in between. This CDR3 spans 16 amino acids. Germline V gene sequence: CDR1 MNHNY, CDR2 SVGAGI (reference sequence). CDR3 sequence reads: CASSYPTGARSTEAFF. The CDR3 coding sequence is TGTGCCAGCAGTTACCCGACAGGAGCGAGGAGCACTGAAGCTTTCTTT.

CDR3 in amino acids: CASSPWEGRGNQPQHF. The CDR3 nucleotides are TGTGCCAGCTCACCATGGGAGGGTAGGGGCAATCAGCCCCAGCATTTT. The rearrangement joins TRBV18 to TRBJ1-5; D ambiguous. Germline-derived CDR1 and CDR2 are KGHSH and LQKENI. Trimming stripped 2 bases from V and 2 bases from J, with 13 bases between. This CDR3 has 16 amino acids.

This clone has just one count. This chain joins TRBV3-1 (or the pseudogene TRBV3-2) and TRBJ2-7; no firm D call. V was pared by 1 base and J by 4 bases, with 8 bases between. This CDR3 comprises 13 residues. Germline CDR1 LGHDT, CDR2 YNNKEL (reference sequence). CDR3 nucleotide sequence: TGTGCCAGCAGCCAAGTGAATGCTTACGAGCAGTACTTC. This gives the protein CASSQVNAYEQYF.

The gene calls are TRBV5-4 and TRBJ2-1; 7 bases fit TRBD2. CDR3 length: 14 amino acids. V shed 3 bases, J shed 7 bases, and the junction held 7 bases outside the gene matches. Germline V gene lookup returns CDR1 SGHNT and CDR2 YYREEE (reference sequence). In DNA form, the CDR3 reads TGTGCCAGCAGCTGGGCCGGACTAGGGAATGAGCAGTTCTTC. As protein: CASSWAGLGNEQFF.

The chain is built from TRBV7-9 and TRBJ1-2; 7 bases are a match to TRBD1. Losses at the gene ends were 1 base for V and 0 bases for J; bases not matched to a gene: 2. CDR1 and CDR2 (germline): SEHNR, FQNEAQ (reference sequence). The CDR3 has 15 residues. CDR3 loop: CASSLGTGANYGYTF. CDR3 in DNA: TGTGCCAGCAGCTTAGGCACAGGGGCTAACTATGGCTACACCTTC.

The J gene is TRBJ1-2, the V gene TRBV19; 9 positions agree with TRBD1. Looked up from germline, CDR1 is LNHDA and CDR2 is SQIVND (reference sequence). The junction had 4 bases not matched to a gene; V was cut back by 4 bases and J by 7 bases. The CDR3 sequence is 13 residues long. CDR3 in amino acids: CASSRDRERGYTF. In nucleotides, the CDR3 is TGTGCCAGTAGTAGGGACAGGGAGCGTGGCTACACCTTC.